These 5 T cell receptor beta chains originate from one sample sequenced in a study of vaccination effects on CD4 cells after COVID-19. Using viral peptide pools, the ViraFEST assay grew out antigen-specific CD4+ T cells prior to sequencing. Once cultured for approximately ten days, the cells underwent separation to obtain CD4+ T cells. The vaccine recipients had no prior SARS-CoV-2 infection, with negative nucleocapsid antibodies. TCRdb keeps only in-frame clones here, not all; method: immunoSEQ multiplex PCR. The repertoire consists of 20,000 to 25,000 clones, with roughly four fifths occurring once and the leading ten covering 15% to 20%. These receptors' antigens are unknown. This material consisted of CD4+ T cells from PBMCs cultured with HCoV-NL63 spike peptides, taken before COVID-19 vaccination. These receptors originate from a human donor who received a COVID-19 vaccine.

This chain joins TRBV7-2 and TRBJ1-5; D call uncertain. V lost 4 bases and J lost 0, with 7 bases in between. Germline V gene lookup returns CDR1 SGHTA and CDR2 FQGNSA. The CDR3 is 14 amino acids. The CDR3 loop reads CASSSGLSNQPQHF. Here the CDR3 DNA reads TGTGCCAGCAGCTCCGGTCTTAGCAATCAGCCCCAGCATTTT.

The V gene is TRBV6-2 or TRBV6-3, the J gene TRBJ1-2; 9 positions agree with TRBD1. Trimming cost V 2 bases and J 4 bases; bases outside gene matches: 14. The germline V gene encodes CDR1 MNHEY and CDR2 SVGEGT. The CDR3 has 18 residues. This CDR3 reads CASSYPSGMGQGAYGYTF. The DNA of the CDR3 is TGTGCCAGCAGTTACCCGTCCGGGATGGGACAGGGAGCCTATGGCTACACCTTC.

The V call is TRBV6-5, the J call TRBJ1-6; unclear D gene. Trimming left V 4 bases short and J 9 bases short, with 19 bases between. The CDR3 sequence is 16 residues long. The germline CDR1 and CDR2 sequences are MNHEY and SVGAGI. For the CDR3, the DNA is TGTGCCAGCAGTTGGAGCCGACACTCTACCGCTTCACCCCTCCACTTT. Its protein product is CASSWSRHSTASPLHF.

The CDR3 is CASSLRGDTDTQYF. The CDR3 DNA sequence: TGTGCCAGCAGCTTGAGGGGGGACACAGATACGCAGTATTTT. The rearrangement joins TRBV7-2 to TRBJ2-3, with D perhaps assigned TRBD1 or TRBD2 (6 bases each). CDR1 is SGHTA and CDR2 is FQGNSA in the germline V gene. V lost 3 bases and J lost 2, with 9 bases in between. The CDR3 sequence is 14 residues long.

The genes are TRBV11-3 and TRBJ2-3, with 9 positions matching TRBD2. Germline trimming cut 2 bases from V and 2 bases from J; bases unmatched to any gene: 2. The CDR3 has 15 amino acids. CDR1 is SGHNT and CDR2 is YENEEA in the germline V gene. This chain's CDR3 is CASSLTSGFTDTQYF. CDR3 nucleotides: TGTGCCAGCAGCTTAACTAGCGGGTTCACAGATACGCAGTATTTT.